These 21 T cell receptor beta chains share one sample of origin, sequenced in a study of Ad26.COV2.S vaccination and SARS-CoV-2 variants. The data were produced by immunoSEQ multiplex PCR, yet TCRdb's version contains in-frame clones alone and is incomplete. Seen here are under 150,000 clones, more than 80% observed once, and the top ten hold 4% to 6%. Sequencing was performed on peripheral blood, taken after recovery from COVID-19. All receptors come from a human donor who had recovered from COVID-19.

The chain combines TRBV29-1 with TRBJ1-4; tentative D call: TRBD1 (5 bases). The CDR3 has 17 residues. V lost 2 bases to trimming and J lost 3 bases, with 19 bases between them. The germline V gene encodes CDR1 SQVTM and CDR2 ANQGSEA. The CDR3 reads CSVESLPNRHANEKLFF. As DNA, the CDR3 is TGCAGCGTTGAATCCCTACCCAACAGGCATGCTAATGAAAAACTGTTTTTT.

This chain connects TRBV7-2 to TRBJ1-4, with D possibly being TRBD1 (5 bases). This CDR3 comprises 19 residues. Between the trimmed V and J ends, which lost 0 bases and 11 bases, there was a span of 28 bases. Germline lookup yields CDR1 SGHTA and CDR2 FQGNSA. Written as DNA, the CDR3 is TGTGCCAGCAGCTTAGCATACCGATCCGGGACGAGTGGCTGGGCGAAACTGTTTTTT. This codes for CASSLAYRSGTSGWAKLFF.

This rearrangement joins TRBV7-2 to TRBJ2-5, with a possible D match to TRBD2 (6 bases). This CDR3 spans 15 amino acids. Germline lookup yields CDR1 SGHTA and CDR2 FQGNSA. V lost 4 bases and J 4 bases, leaving 16 bases between the germline ends. The CDR3 DNA sequence: TGTGCCAGCAGCTCCCGGCGGGGACGTGTAGAGACCCAGTACTTC. Amino acids: CASSSRRGRVETQYF.

The rearrangement joins TRBV28 to TRBJ1-2, with a weak D call TRBD1 (6 bases). Germline V gives CDR1 MDHEN, CDR2 SYDVKM. This CDR3 comprises 12 residues. V was cut by 9 bases and J by 6 bases, with 14 bases left in between. CDR3 nucleotides: TGTGCCAGTTCAGGGGATCCCCATGGCTACACCTTC. Translating gives CASSGDPHGYTF.

The chain uses TRBV28 and TRBJ2-1; 7 positions match TRBD1. From germline, CDR1 is MDHEN and CDR2 SYDVKM. The V segment lost 6 bases and the J segment 2 bases; nucleotides outside the gene matches: 10. CDR3 length: 16 amino acids. CDR3 region: CASSLTETGTYNEQFF. In DNA form, the CDR3 reads TGTGCCAGCAGCTTAACCGAGACAGGGACCTACAATGAGCAGTTCTTC.

The chain couples TRBV28 to TRBJ1-3; 7 nucleotides match TRBD1. Germline assignment: CDR1 MDHEN and CDR2 SYDVKM. The CDR3 contains 15 residues. V shed 5 bases and J 5 bases; nucleotides not matched to a gene: 9. The CDR3 sequence is CASSLPGGGRNTIYF. DNA for the CDR3: TGTGCCAGCAGTCTTCCAGGGGGTGGACGAAACACCATATATTTT.

The rearrangement joins TRBV6-6 to TRBJ2-7, with D maybe TRBD1 (6 bases). V lost 6 bases and J lost 3, with 18 bases in between. Per germline, CDR1 MNHNY and CDR2 SVGAGI (reference sequence). The CDR3 length is 15 residues. CDR3 sequence reads: CASSRQAPEFYEQYF. The DNA of the CDR3 is TGTGCCAGCAGCCGACAGGCCCCTGAATTCTACGAGCAGTACTTC.

This chain links TRBV10-3 with TRBJ1-1; unclear D gene. The V gene lost 3 bases and the J gene lost 1 base, with 12 bases spanning the gap. Germline CDR1 ENHRY, CDR2 SYGVKD. CDR3 size: 15 residues. CDR3 sequence reads: CAISELTGANTEAFF. The DNA of the CDR3 is TGTGCCATCAGTGAACTTACGGGCGCGAACACTGAAGCTTTCTTT.

The chain recombines TRBV2 with TRBJ2-7; D is unclear. The CDR3 loop spans 15 amino acids. V was trimmed by 6 bases and J by 0 bases, leaving 15 bases between them. The V gene's germline CDR1 is SNHLY and CDR2 FYNNEI. For the CDR3, the DNA is TGTGCCAGCAGAAACCAGGTCCTTTCCTCCTACGAGCAGTACTTC. This encodes CASRNQVLSSYEQYF.

J is TRBJ2-7 and V is TRBV6-2 or TRBV6-3, with a tentative D call TRBD1 (5 bases). Trimming shortened V by 5 bases and J by 6 bases, and 11 bases separated the two germline ends. The length of the CDR3 is 12 residues. CDR1 is MNHEY and CDR2 is SVGEGT in the germline V gene. CDR3 DNA sequence: TGTGCCAGCAGTCACAGGAGACCCGAGCAGTACTTC. Protein sequence: CASSHRRPEQYF.

The chain has TRBV6-5 and TRBJ1-4, with no clear D. CDR1 is MNHEY and CDR2 is SVGAGI in the germline V gene. This CDR3 region has 15 residues. Trimming took off 6 bases at V and 0 bases at J, with 11 bases between the two ends. The CDR3 nucleotides are TGTGCCAGCAGAGACTCGACGGCAACTAATGAAAAACTGTTTTTT. This codes for CASRDSTATNEKLFF.

This chain uses TRBV20-1 with TRBJ2-1, with TRBD2 identical over 8 bases. The J segment lost 7 bases and the V segment lost 3 bases, leaving 8 bases of the junction unmatched. The CDR3 is 14 residues long. Germline CDR1 is DFQATT and CDR2 is SNEGSKA (reference sequence). Here the CDR3 reads CSASLGLAFNEQFF. For the CDR3, the DNA is TGCAGTGCTAGTCTCGGACTAGCTTTTAATGAGCAGTTCTTC.

The chain has TRBV6-5 and TRBJ1-6, with D possibly matching TRBD1 (5 bases). The germline gives CDR1 MNHEY, CDR2 SVGAGI. V lost 6 bases to trimming and J lost 5 bases, with 14 bases between them. This CDR3 has 15 residues. CDR3 protein: CASSHRDGDNSPLHF. CDR3 in DNA: TGTGCCAGCAGCCATAGGGACGGGGATAATTCACCCCTCCACTTT.

The chain has TRBV28 and TRBJ2-7, with unresolved D. The CDR3 runs to 12 residues. V was pared by 8 bases and J by 5 bases, with 13 bases between. Germline V gene data show CDR1 as MDHEN and CDR2 as SYDVKM. The CDR3 DNA follows: TGTGCCAGCCTACAAGGGAACCACGAGCAGTACTTC. It translates to CASLQGNHEQYF.

The chain links TRBV6-2 or TRBV6-3 to TRBJ2-7, with D possibly TRBD2 on 5 matching bases. With 4 bases removed from V and 2 bases from J, the gap between germline ends came to 12 bases. Germline values: CDR1 MNHEY, CDR2 SVGEGT. The CDR3 runs 14 residues. The CDR3 bases are TGTGCCAGCAGTTGGGCGGTGACTACCTACGAGCAGTACTTC. As protein: CASSWAVTTYEQYF.

The chain joins TRBV5-1 to TRBJ1-5; no firm D call. This CDR3 has 13 residues. V dropped 1 base and J dropped 0 bases, with 2 bases sitting between them. Per the germline V gene, CDR1 is SGHRS and CDR2 is YFSETQ. The CDR3 region is CASSLSSNQPQHF. Written as DNA, the CDR3 is TGCGCCAGCAGCTTGTCTAGCAATCAGCCCCAGCATTTT. Combining the CDR3 with reference TRBV5-1 and TRBJ1-5 gives the whole variable domain KAGVTQTPRYLIKTRGQQVTLSCSPISGHRSVSWYQQTPGQGLQFLFEYFSETQRNKGNFPGRFSGRQFSNSRSEMNVSTLELGDSALYLCASSLSSNQPQHFGDGTRLSIL.

The chain links TRBV27 to TRBJ1-2, with a tentative D call TRBD1 (5 bases). V lost 8 bases and J 1 base, leaving 14 bases between the germline ends. The germline V gene encodes CDR1 MNHEY and CDR2 SMNVEV (reference sequence). The CDR3 has 14 amino acids. CDR3 protein: CASCLVGGNYGYTF. CDR3 in DNA: TGTGCCAGCTGCCTCGTGGGGGGTAACTATGGCTACACCTTC.

This chain joins TRBV4-1 and TRBJ2-1; no definite D call. The CDR3 runs 14 residues. Trimming stripped 0 bases from V and 2 bases from J, with 5 bases between. From germline, CDR1 is MGHRA and CDR2 YSYEKL. The CDR3 is CASSQDQPYNEQFF. The CDR3 nucleotides are TGCGCCAGCAGCCAAGATCAACCCTACAATGAGCAGTTCTTC.

The table lists this clone with a few counts. The chain links TRBV7-8 to TRBJ1-2; maybe TRBD1 (6 bases). Germline V CDR1 and CDR2: SGHVS, FQNEAQ. V gave up 4 bases and J gave up 3 bases, with 9 bases separating them. CDR3 length equals 13 residues. The CDR3 spells CASSSRQDYGYTF. CDR3 sequence (DNA): TGTGCCAGCAGCTCCCGACAGGACTATGGCTACACCTTC.

The rearrangement joins TRBV7-2 to TRBJ1-6, with unresolved D. Germline V lookup: CDR1 SGHTA, CDR2 FQGNSA. The CDR3 has 14 residues. Trimming shortened V by 2 bases and J by 7 bases, and 9 bases separated the two germline ends. For the CDR3, the DNA is TGTGCCAGCAGCTTATTAGGGCGGAATTCACCCCTCCACTTT. Translated, it gives CASSLLGRNSPLHF.

The chain uses TRBV6-5 and TRBJ2-2, with D hard to call. The V gene lost 2 bases and the J gene lost 1 base, with 8 bases spanning the gap. CDR1 is MNHEY and CDR2 is SVGAGI in the germline V gene. This CDR3 has 15 residues. The CDR3 protein is CASSYKRRNTGELFF. CDR3 nucleotide sequence: TGTGCCAGCAGTTACAAACGGAGGAACACCGGGGAGCTGTTTTTT.